One and the same sample provided the 7 T cell receptor beta chains below, sequenced in a study of T-cell memory formation after mild COVID-19. TCRdb reprocessed the 5' RACE reads via MiXCR and lists one record per CDR3 protein. The repertoire consists of approximately 60,000 distinct CDR3 sequences, with about a tenth occurring once and the leading ten covering approximately 1%. The sample was PBMCs or a T cell subset sorted from them (not recorded which). The receptor source for this set is a young man who had mild COVID-19 (a few samples of this study predate the infection). Cell type and time point are not known.

Many counts were recorded for this clonotype. J is TRBJ2-3 and V is TRBV5-1; D unclear. CDR1 SGHRS and CDR2 YFSETQ come from the germline V gene. The CDR3 has 14 residues. V lost 0 bases and J lost 1, with 6 bases in between. CDR3 amino acids: CASSLVMGTDTQYF. CDR3 nucleotide sequence: TGCGCCAGCAGCTTGGTTATGGGCACAGATACGCAGTATTTT.

V is TRBV18 and J is TRBJ2-7; weak D call: TRBD1 (5 bases). The germline CDR1 and CDR2 sequences are KGHSH and LQKENI. The CDR3 is made up of 13 amino acids. V dropped 0 bases and J dropped 10 bases, with 13 bases sitting between them. The CDR3 spells CASSPPSGNLQYV. In DNA form, the CDR3 reads TGTGCCAGCTCACCACCTTCAGGGAACTTACAGTACGTC.

The table lists this clonotype with many counts. Written as DNA, the CDR3 is TGTGCCACCAGCAGAGACCGGATTGAGCAGTTCTTC. Translated: CATSRDRIEQFF. The chain combines TRBV15 with TRBJ2-1; D gene unclear. The V end lost 0 bases, the J end lost 9 bases, and 6 bases lay between the germline ends. The CDR3 spans 12 residues. In germline, CDR1 is LNHNV, CDR2 YYDKDF (reference sequence).

This clonotype was seen ten or more times. The rearrangement joins TRBV4-3 to TRBJ2-1; 9 bases line up with TRBD1. CDR1 LGHNA and CDR2 YSLEER come from the germline V gene. With 1 base clipped from V and 9 bases from J, the junction kept 13 bases outside the gene matches. There are 17 residues in the CDR3. CDR3 DNA: TGCGCCAGCAGCCAAGGGAAGCGGACAGGGGACCTGAGTGAGCAGTTCTTC. Amino acid sequence: CASSQGKRTGDLSEQFF.

This clonotype came up many times. This chain uses TRBV7-2 with TRBJ2-4; TRBD1 matches 10 bases. Germline CDR1 and CDR2: SGHTA and FQGNSA. The V and J ends lost 5 bases and 7 bases, in that order; junction bases with no gene match: 14. The CDR3 is 17 residues long. The CDR3 DNA is TGTGCCAGCAGCCTAAACCCGGGACAGGGGAGATCGAACATTCAGTACTTC. Its protein is CASSLNPGQGRSNIQYF.

The chain has TRBV7-2 and TRBJ2-7; D not resolved. The CDR3 is 15 residues long. Germline assignment: CDR1 SGHTA and CDR2 FQGNSA. Trimming left V 4 bases short and J 0 bases short, with 13 bases between. CDR3 sequence: CASSSTTENSYEQYF. The CDR3, as DNA: TGTGCCAGCAGCTCCACGACGGAGAACTCCTACGAGCAGTACTTC.

The CDR3 nucleotides are TGCAGTGCTAGGCCGGGACAGGGAGATGAAAAACTGTTTTTT. Its translation is CSARPGQGDEKLFF. The rearrangement uses TRBV20-1 and TRBJ1-4; 9 nucleotides align to TRBD1. This CDR3 spans 14 amino acids. Trimming at V came to 3 bases and at J to 6 bases, leaving 5 bases not matched to a gene. Germline CDR1 reads DFQATT; CDR2 reads SNEGSKA (reference sequence).